Presented here are 12 T cell receptor beta chains from one specimen sequenced in a study of cytomegalovirus exposure and HLA in healthy donors. The PCR made use of 60 Vbeta and 13 Jbeta primers. Only in-frame clones appear in the TCRdb table, and some are missing; sequencing was by immunoSEQ multiplex PCR. The table records tens of thousands of clones, 65% to 70% of them present only once. Sequenced input: PBMCs. Receptors were obtained from a woman in her 30s in good health and CMV-seronegative.

The chain joins TRBV19 to TRBJ2-4, with D possibly matching TRBD1 (8 bases). The V end lost 7 bases, the J end lost 7 bases, and 17 bases lay between the germline ends. The CDR3 spans 14 residues. Germline values: CDR1 LNHDA, CDR2 SQIVND (reference sequence). The CDR3 nucleotides are TGTGCCAGTACTGATACAGGGGGAGGGAACATTCAGTACTTC. Its translation is CASTDTGGGNIQYF.

This clone occurred once. The gene calls are TRBV11-2 and TRBJ2-5; possible D gene TRBD1, 6 bases. CDR3 length: 14 amino acids. Trimming pared 7 bases from V and 0 bases from J, leaving 12 bases between. CDR1 and CDR2 (germline): SGHAT, FQNNGV. In nucleotides, the CDR3 is TGTGCCAGCACCACACAGGGCCACCAAGAGACCCAGTACTTC. Translation: CASTTQGHQETQYF.

This chain links TRBV5-4 with TRBJ2-7; D gene ambiguous. The germline V and J ends were trimmed by 3 bases and 5 bases, with 12 bases remaining between them. There are 13 residues in the CDR3. The germline V gene encodes CDR1 SGHNT and CDR2 YYREEE (reference sequence). CDR3 bases: TGTGCCAGCAGCTGGCTGGCTACTAACGAGCAGTACTTC. The encoded protein is CASSWLATNEQYF.

The chain links TRBV29-1 to TRBJ1-2; a weak D match, TRBD1 (6 bases). V lost 1 base, J lost 8 bases, and 14 bases lay in between. The length of the CDR3 is 13 residues. Germline CDR1 and CDR2: SQVTM and ANQGSEA. The CDR3 nucleotides are TGCAGCGTTGAAGGAACCGGACAGACAGGCTACACCTTC. This sequence encodes CSVEGTGQTGYTF.

The chain couples TRBV25-1 to TRBJ1-3; TRBD1 might be the D (6 bases). V lost 7 bases, J lost 1 base, and 11 bases lay in between. From germline, CDR1 is MGHDK and CDR2 SYGVNS. This CDR3 has 14 residues. The CDR3 coding sequence is TGTGCCAGCACCCACAGGGATTCTGGAAACACCATATATTTT. Residues: CASTHRDSGNTIYF.

V gene TRBV7-8 combines with J gene TRBJ2-1; TRBD2 might be the D (6 bases). The CDR3 consists of 16 residues. Germline V gene sequence: CDR1 SGHVS, CDR2 FQNEAQ. Between the trimmed V and J ends, which lost 5 bases and 6 bases, there was a span of 20 bases. The CDR3 DNA reads TGTGCCAGCAGCCACCGGGACTCAATATCGGGCAATGAGCAGTTCTTC. Translated: CASSHRDSISGNEQFF.

This clone was observed a single time. The chain joins TRBV5-1 to TRBJ2-7, with D possibly being TRBD1 (6 bases). The CDR3 totals 14 residues. CDR1 SGHRS and CDR2 YFSETQ come from the germline V gene. The ends were cut back, 5 bases at V and 6 bases at J, with 18 bases in the middle. The CDR3: CASSRVTTGSEQYF. The CDR3 region has the DNA TGCGCCAGCAGTCGGGTGACAACAGGGAGCGAGCAGTACTTC.

The gene calls are TRBV9 and TRBJ2-5; no clear D gene. The V gene's germline CDR1 is SGDLS and CDR2 YYNGEE. The CDR3 extends over 13 amino acids. The V gene lost 4 bases and the J gene lost 4 bases, with 11 bases spanning the gap. In DNA, the CDR3 is TGTGCCAGCAGCTCAAACTTCCCAGAGACCCAGTACTTC. This sequence encodes CASSSNFPETQYF.

The J gene is TRBJ2-5, the V gene TRBV2; the match to TRBD2 covers 11 bases. This CDR3 region has 15 residues. V shed 4 bases, J shed 10 bases, and the junction held 11 bases outside the gene matches. Germline CDR1 is SNHLY and CDR2 is FYNNEI. The chain's CDR3 is CASSVASGGPKDQYF. Here the CDR3 DNA reads TGTGCCAGCAGTGTCGCTAGCGGGGGGCCCAAGGACCAGTACTTC.

A word on this clone: At one boundary the junction diverges from the germline segment, which might be a read error. The chain combines TRBV7-8 with TRBJ2-2; D may be TRBD1 (5 bases). The CDR3 consists of 16 residues. From germline, CDR1 is SGHVS and CDR2 FQNEAQ. CDR3: CDSSLVQDLNTGELFF. The CDR3 region has the DNA TGTGACAGCAGCTTGGTACAGGACCTGAACACCGGGGAGCTGTTTTTT.

This clone was seen a few times. The rearrangement links TRBV2 to TRBJ2-7; TRBD2 might be the D (6 bases). The V and J ends lost 5 bases and 2 bases respectively, with 13 bases between them. Per germline, CDR1 SNHLY and CDR2 FYNNEI. The CDR3 runs to 14 residues. This chain's CDR3 is CASSSRDLTYEQYF. CDR3 nucleotides: TGTGCCAGCAGTAGTAGGGACTTAACCTACGAGCAGTACTTC.

The V and J genes are TRBV5-3 and TRBJ2-1; 10 nucleotides line up with TRBD1. TRBV5-3 falls under the ORF class, with uncertain function. CDR3 length: 14 amino acids. The junction had 5 bases not matched to a gene; V was cut back by 4 bases and J by 7 bases. The CDR3 reads CARSGGTGANEQFF. The CDR3 DNA reads TGTGCCAGAAGCGGAGGGACAGGGGCGAATGAGCAGTTCTTC.